Listed below are T cell receptor beta chains from one sample, sequenced in a study of blood T cell repertoires in COVID-19. Produced via immunoSEQ multiplex PCR; TCRdb's table is partial and in-frame only. The sample lists 150,000 to 200,000 clones; 80% to 90% were seen once. Sequenced input: peripheral blood. All receptors come from a woman of 80 years or more with acute or convalescent COVID-19. The CDR3 runs from the conserved cysteine through the conserved F or W. D genes are given only for firm matches. Clone size, where shown, is once, few, many, or a class for clones that have expanded.

abundance | j_gene | v_gene | d_gene | CDR3aa | CDR3nt
NA | TRBJ2-2 | TRBV7-8 | NA | CASRGAGTGELFF | TGTGCCAGCAGGGGGGCGGGCACCGGGGAGCTGTTTTTT
NA | TRBJ2-5 | TRBV15 | TRBD2 | CATSRGDSGRAGETQYF | TGTGCCACCAGCAGAGGGGATAGCGGGAGGGCCGGGGAGACCCAGTACTTC
NA | TRBJ1-1 | TRBV5-1 | TRBD1 | CASSRDRGREMNTEAFF | TGCGCCAGCAGCCGGGACAGGGGGCGAGAGATGAACACTGAAGCTTTCTTT
NA | TRBJ1-5 | TRBV3-1/TRBV3-2 | NA | CASSQVAQGQPQHF | TGTGCCAGCAGCCAAGTAGCCCAAGGTCAGCCCCAGCATTTT
few | TRBJ2-2 | TRBV18 | NA | CASTTNTGELFF | TGTGCCAGCACTACGAACACCGGGGAGCTGTTTTTT
NA | TRBJ2-5 | TRBV5-1 | TRBD2 | CASSLVTSGKETQYF | TGCGCCAGCAGCTTGGTGACTAGCGGGAAAGAGACCCAGTACTTC
NA | TRBJ2-3 | TRBV6-5 | TRBD1 | CASRGGGQVTDTQYF | TGTGCCAGCCGAGGAGGGGGACAGGTCACAGATACGCAGTATTTT
NA | TRBJ2-1 | TRBV7-2 | TRBD2 | CASSPDGGAYNEQFF | TGTGCCAGCAGCCCCGACGGGGGGGCTTACAATGAGCAGTTCTTC
many | TRBJ2-1 | TRBV7-9 | NA | CASSVGTSLERYNEQFF | TGTGCCAGCAGCGTAGGGACATCGTTAGAACGCTACAATGAGCAGTTCTTC
NA | TRBJ2-3 | TRBV6-1 | NA | CASSDNTQYF | TGTGCCAGCAGTGATAATACGCAGTATTTT
NA | TRBJ2-1 | TRBV14 | TRBD2 | CASSQARGLASEQFF | TGTGCCAGCAGCCAAGCGAGGGGACTAGCATCCGAGCAGTTCTTC